The rows below give T cell receptor beta chains drawn from one sample of a study of CD8+CD57+ T cells in acquired aplastic anemia. TCRdb redid the calling of the reads with MiXCR, one entry per CDR3 protein. The sample consists of some 130,000 distinct CDR3 sequences, 41% of them appearing once. Sequenced: sorted CD4+, CD8+, or CD8+CD57+ T cells (not recorded which) from PBMCs. The receptors here all came from a human donor in good health, serving as a control. Both conserved end residues are trimmed from each CDR3.

j_call v_call cdr3_aa
TRBJ2-1 TRBV2 ASTRASSYNEQF
TRBJ2-1 TRBV3-1 ASSQAGTSGSNEQF
TRBJ2-1 TRBV25-1 ASSGGGHVNEQF
TRBJ1-1 TRBV10-3 AISGGGFTEAF
TRBJ2-5 TRBV20-1 SARGPYQETQY
TRBJ2-2 TRBV3-1 ASSQWETGELF
TRBJ2-7 TRBV11-2 ASSSSSGGAPYEQY
TRBJ2-5 TRBV4-1 ASSHLGPSETQY
TRBJ1-1 TRBV10-3 ASSPDGSTEAF
TRBJ2-5 TRBV30 AWDTDRGETQY
TRBJ2-4 TRBV15 ATSREGLAGAVAKNIQY
TRBJ2-7 TRBV12-3/TRBV12-4 ASSRGHYEQY
TRBJ1-5 TRBV7-8 ASSLDSWNQPQH
TRBJ2-7 TRBV5-1 ASSVAGGYEQY
TRBJ1-3 TRBV5-1 ASSFYRGDGNTIY
TRBJ1-6 TRBV9 ASSGTGTDNSPLH
TRBJ2-7 TRBV6-5 ASSYGLGGAYEQY
TRBJ1-1 TRBV5-1 ASSLGAGYNTEAF
TRBJ2-7 TRBV5-1 ASSLEGGLSYEQY
TRBJ2-1 TRBV11-2 ARQGANEQF
TRBJ2-1 TRBV11-1 ASSLVVGPNEQF
TRBJ1-2 TRBV19 ASRGDRIYGHT
TRBJ1-2 TRBV6-1 ASSDGGGGYT
TRBJ1-2 TRBV5-1 ASSLGRTDGYT
TRBJ1-2 TRBV20-1 SAEDRLNYGYT
TRBJ1-1 TRBV5-6 ASSLLRTGSEAF
TRBJ2-3 TRBV24-1 ATSDLNRDRTDTQY
TRBJ2-6 TRBV12-5 ASGPGRTGSGANVPT
TRBJ1-2 TRBV4-1 ASSQGDSSNYGYT
TRBJ1-2 TRBV15 ATSRDGYGYT
TRBJ1-2 TRBV7-9 ASSSMTGGDGYT
TRBJ1-2 TRBV5-1 ASSPTSNYGYT
TRBJ1-1 TRBV6-2/TRBV6-3 AISPTGSRAF
TRBJ1-1 TRBV9 ASSVAGHLNTEAF
TRBJ2-7 TRBV7-8 ASSGGGTSGGYEQY
TRBJ2-3 TRBV12-3/TRBV12-4 ASSLGAAQY
TRBJ2-5 TRBV20-1 SAGTGVETQY
TRBJ1-1 TRBV11-3 ASVGSDRGEAF
TRBJ2-7 TRBV10-2 ASRVRGPRSSYERY
TRBJ2-3 TRBV9 ASSVGPRHTDTQY
TRBJ1-2 TRBV29-1 SVGGGTGAGGYT
TRBJ2-7 TRBV4-2 ASSQDDSGDPFYEQY
TRBJ1-6 TRBV5-1 ASSLDLWTGRTPLH
TRBJ2-1 TRBV20-1 SARGTRQTYNEQF
TRBJ2-3 TRBV5-1 ASSLGGGRSTDTQY
TRBJ1-1 TRBV18 AISLTGQTNTEAF
TRBJ2-7 TRBV19 ASSRFGGYEQY
TRBJ2-5 TRBV7-9 AIRPQETQY
TRBJ2-3 TRBV2 ASRRDSIGDTQY
TRBJ2-1 TRBV20-1 SASPLLAGDNNEQF
TRBJ2-5 TRBV14 ASSPLTPGGMKTQY
TRBJ1-5 TRBV28 ASSFTGLRNQPQH
TRBJ2-4 TRBV3-1 ASSQRSGVNIQY
TRBJ2-3 TRBV21-1 ASSKRGDGGTSTDTQY
TRBJ1-2 TRBV28 ASSSAGYGVYGYT
TRBJ2-1 TRBV20-1 SAIGPRGSYNEQF
TRBJ2-3 TRBV4-1 ASSQTGTGFTDTQY
TRBJ2-5 TRBV9 ASSVAQGWQETQY
TRBJ2-5 TRBV20-1 SASSGSEETQY
TRBJ2-7 TRBV7-2 ASSLQMRSYEQY